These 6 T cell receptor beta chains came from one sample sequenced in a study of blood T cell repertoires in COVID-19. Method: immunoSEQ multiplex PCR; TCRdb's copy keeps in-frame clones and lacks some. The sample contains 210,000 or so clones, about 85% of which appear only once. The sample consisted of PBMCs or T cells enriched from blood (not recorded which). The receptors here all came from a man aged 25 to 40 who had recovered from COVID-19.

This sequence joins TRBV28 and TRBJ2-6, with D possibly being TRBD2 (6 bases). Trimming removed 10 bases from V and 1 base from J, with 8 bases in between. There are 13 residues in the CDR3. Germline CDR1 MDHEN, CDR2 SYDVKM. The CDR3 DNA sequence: TGTGCCACCGGGGGTTCTGGGGCCAACGTCCTGACTTTC. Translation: CATGGSGANVLTF.

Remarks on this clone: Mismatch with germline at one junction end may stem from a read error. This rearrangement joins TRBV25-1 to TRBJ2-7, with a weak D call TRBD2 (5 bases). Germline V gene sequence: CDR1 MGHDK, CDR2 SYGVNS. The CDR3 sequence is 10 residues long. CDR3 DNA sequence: TGTGCCAGCAGTTTTCTGGCGGGTAACTTC. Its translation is CASSFLAGNF.

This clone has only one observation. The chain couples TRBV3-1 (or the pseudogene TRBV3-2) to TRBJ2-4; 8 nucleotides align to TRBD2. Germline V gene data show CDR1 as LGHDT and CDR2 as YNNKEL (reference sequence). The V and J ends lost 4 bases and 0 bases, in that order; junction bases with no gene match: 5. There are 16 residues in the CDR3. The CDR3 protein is CASSRAGGLAKNIQYF. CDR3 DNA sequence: TGTGCCAGCAGCCGTGCGGGGGGATTAGCCAAAAACATTCAGTACTTC.

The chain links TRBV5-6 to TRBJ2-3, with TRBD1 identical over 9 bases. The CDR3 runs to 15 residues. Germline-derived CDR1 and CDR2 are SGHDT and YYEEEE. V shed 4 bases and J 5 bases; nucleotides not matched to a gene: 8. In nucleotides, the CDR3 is TGTGCCAGCAGCGGAACAGGGGGCATAGGAGATACGCAGTATTTT. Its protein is CASSGTGGIGDTQYF. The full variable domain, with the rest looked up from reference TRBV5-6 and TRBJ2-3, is DAGVTQSPTHLIKTRGQQVTLRCSPKSGHDTVSWYQQALGQGPQFIFQYYEEEERQRGNFPDRFSGHQFPNYSSELNVNALLLGDSALYLCASSGTGGIGDTQYFGPGTRLTVL.

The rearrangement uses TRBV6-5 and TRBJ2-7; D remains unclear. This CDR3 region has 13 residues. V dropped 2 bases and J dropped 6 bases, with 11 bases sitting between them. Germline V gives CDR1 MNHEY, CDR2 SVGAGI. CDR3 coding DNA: TGTGCCAGCAGTTACGAGCTCTCGGGCGAGCAGTACTTC. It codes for CASSYELSGEQYF.

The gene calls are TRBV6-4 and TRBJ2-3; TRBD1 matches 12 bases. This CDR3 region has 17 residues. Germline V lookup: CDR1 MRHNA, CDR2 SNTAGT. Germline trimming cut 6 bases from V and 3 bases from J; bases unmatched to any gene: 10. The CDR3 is CASRRDRGLVRTDTQYF. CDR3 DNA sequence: TGTGCCAGCAGAAGGGACAGGGGGCTTGTTCGTACAGATACGCAGTATTTT.